These T cell receptor beta chains were read from a single sample in a study of CD4+ T cells in melanoma. Repertoires were generated with immunoSEQ multiplex PCR, while TCRdb's copy carries only in-frame clones and drops some. Here the sample spans about 50,000 clones, 75% to 90% being singletons. Sequenced material: peripheral blood. Receptor source: a human donor with melanoma. CDR3s include the opening cysteine and the closing phenylalanine or tryptophan. The D gene is left open where the match is weak. Rows may omit the clone size; those that give it use once, few, many or a size class.

>TRBJ2-1|-|-|TRBV5-6|14
CASSLAQGYNEQFF
TGTGCCAGCAGCCTCGCACAGGGATACAATGAGCAGTTCTTC
>TRBJ1-6|-|-|TRBV19|16
CASSIAQTGVDSPLHF
TGTGCCAGTAGTATAGCCCAAACCGGGGTTGATTCACCCCTCCACTTT
>TRBJ2-2|-|TRBD1|TRBV5-4|15
CASSTTGTETGELFF
TGTGCCAGCAGCACAACCGGGACAGAGACCGGGGAGCTGTTTTTT
>TRBJ2-1|-|-|TRBV28|16
CASSLISGGSYNEQFF
TGTGCCAGCAGTTTGATTTCCGGCGGCTCCTACAATGAGCAGTTCTTC
>TRBJ2-3|-|TRBD2|TRBV28|14
CASSWTSLGDTQYF
TGTGCCAGCAGTTGGACTAGCCTGGGGGATACGCAGTATTTT
>TRBJ2-2|once|TRBD2|TRBV29-1|16
CSVGTSGGQDTGELFF
TGCAGCGTTGGGACTAGCGGGGGGCAGGACACCGGGGAGCTGTTTTTT
>TRBJ1-4|-|-|TRBV10-3|16
CAISVESGPVGEKLFF
TGTGCCATCAGTGTAGAAAGCGGACCCGTGGGCGAAAAACTGTTTTTT
>TRBJ2-2|-|-|TRBV7-2|11
CASSLAGELFF
TGTGCCAGCAGCTTAGCCGGGGAGCTGTTTTTT
>TRBJ2-5|once|TRBD1|TRBV29-1|12
CSGGTGGETQYF
TGCAGCGGGGGGACAGGAGGAGAGACCCAGTACTTC
>TRBJ2-3|-|TRBD2|TRBV10-3|14
CAIKSGGSTDTQYF
TGTGCCATCAAAAGCGGGGGAAGCACAGATACGCAGTATTTT
>TRBJ2-6|-|TRBD2|TRBV7-2|14
CAIPRGGGANVLTF
TGTGCCATCCCACGGGGGGGAGGGGCCAACGTCCTGACTTTC
>TRBJ2-2|-|-|TRBV7-8|13
CASSLSGKGRLFF
TGTGCCAGCAGCTTATCCGGAAAAGGACGGCTGTTTTTT
>TRBJ1-5|-|TRBD1|TRBV2|16
CASRGVDRDSNQPQHF
TGTGCCAGCAGAGGGGTTGACAGGGATAGCAATCAGCCCCAGCATTTT